Shown below are 11 T cell receptor beta chains from a single sample sequenced in a study of T cell responses to AZD1222 COVID-19 vaccine. Only in-frame clones appear in the TCRdb table, and some are missing; sequencing was by immunoSEQ multiplex PCR. The sample yields about 130,000 clones, about 91% seen once. This sample comprised peripheral blood, obtained 28 days after the second AZD1222 dose. Every receptor here comes from an adult who received the AZD1222 COVID-19 vaccine.

The V gene is TRBV14, the J gene TRBJ1-1; 7 positions match TRBD1. The V gene end was trimmed by 2 bases and the J gene end by 5 bases; junction bases not matched to a gene: 5. The CDR3 extends over 14 amino acids. Germline V CDR1 and CDR2: SGHDN, FVKESK. The CDR3 is CASSQTTGLTEAFF. The CDR3 DNA reads as TGTGCCAGCAGCCAAACGACAGGGTTAACTGAAGCTTTCTTT.

This chain uses TRBV6-5 with TRBJ1-4; 7 positions match TRBD1. The V gene end was trimmed by 3 bases and the J gene end by 0 bases; junction bases not matched to a gene: 4. This CDR3 spans 16 amino acids. Per germline, CDR1 MNHEY and CDR2 SVGAGI. The chain's CDR3 is CASSYRQGPTNEKLFF. The CDR3 DNA reads TGTGCCAGCAGTTATCGACAGGGACCAACTAATGAAAAACTGTTTTTT.

This chain uses TRBV6-2 or TRBV6-3 with TRBJ1-5; maybe TRBD1 (5 bases). This CDR3 contains 18 residues. Trimming left V 0 bases short and J 1 base short, with 16 bases between. Germline V gives CDR1 MNHEY, CDR2 SVGEGT. CDR3 sequence reads: CASSYSRGGGLSNQPQHF. CDR3 coding DNA: TGTGCCAGCAGTTACTCGCGGGGGGGAGGGCTGAGCAATCAGCCCCAGCATTTT.

In the case of this clone: The germline gene is not matched at one end of the junction; a read error may be the cause. This chain joins TRBV5-5 and TRBJ1-1, with D possibly matching TRBD1 (5 bases). The germline gives CDR1 SGHKS, CDR2 YYEKEE (reference sequence). There are 13 residues in the CDR3. The CDR3 loop is CASSLRRDHRERF. CDR3 coding DNA: TGTGCCAGCAGCCTCCGCCGGGACCACCGGGAGCGCTTT.

This clone is a singleton in its sample. J is TRBJ1-3 and V is TRBV18; D is unclear. The CDR3 consists of 16 residues. V was clipped by 0 bases and J by 0 bases, with 9 bases between them. Germline V gene data show CDR1 as KGHSH and CDR2 as LQKENI. CDR3 in DNA: TGTGCCAGCTCACCACCTCACAGTACCTCTGGAAACACCATATATTTT. This encodes CASSPPHSTSGNTIYF.

The chain joins TRBV27 to TRBJ2-3, with 7 bases lining up with TRBD1. V was clipped by 6 bases and J by 1 base; unmatched bases: 4. Germline-derived CDR1 and CDR2 are MNHEY and SMNVEV (reference sequence). The CDR3 totals 14 residues. Written as DNA, the CDR3 is TGTGCCAGCAGCCTAGGACAGGGCACAGATACGCAGTATTTT. It specifies CASSLGQGTDTQYF.

The CDR3 reads CASKGGQGLGTEAFF. CDR3 coding DNA: TGTGCCAGCAAAGGGGGACAGGGCCTCGGAACTGAAGCTTTCTTT. The V gene is TRBV6-5, the J gene TRBJ1-1; the match to TRBD1 covers 9 bases. The CDR3 extends over 15 amino acids. The V and J ends lost 7 bases and 5 bases, in that order; junction bases with no gene match: 11. Germline values: CDR1 MNHEY, CDR2 SVGAGI.

The chain uses TRBV25-1 and TRBJ1-2, with 7 positions matching TRBD1. The J segment lost 11 bases and the V segment lost 6 bases, leaving 12 bases of the junction unmatched. The CDR3 totals 13 residues. Germline V lookup: CDR1 MGHDK, CDR2 SYGVNS. The DNA for the CDR3 is TGTGCCAGCAGGCAAGTGGTAACAGGGGAATACACCTTC. Amino acid sequence: CASRQVVTGEYTF.

This chain joins TRBV6-2 or TRBV6-3 and TRBJ2-3, with D possibly TRBD1 on 5 matching bases. CDR1 and CDR2 (germline): MNHEY, SVGEGT. This CDR3 is built from 15 residues. The V end was cut by 0 bases, the J end by 0 bases, with 7 bases between. The CDR3 coding sequence is TGTGCCAGCAGTTACTCGACAGAGAGCACAGATACGCAGTATTTT. This sequence encodes CASSYSTESTDTQYF.

The gene calls are TRBV4-3 and TRBJ1-1; tentatively, D is TRBD1 (5 bases). V was clipped by 0 bases and J by 6 bases, with 17 bases between them. The CDR3 is made up of 16 amino acids. Germline values: CDR1 LGHNA, CDR2 YSLEER. DNA of the CDR3: TGCGCCAGCAGCCAAGATTGGGGCGGGGATGGGGCTGAAGCTTTCTTT. Translated: CASSQDWGGDGAEAFF.

This chain links TRBV30 with TRBJ1-1; 7 bases are shared with TRBD1. The CDR3 extends over 13 amino acids. V lost 4 bases and J lost 5; bases outside the gene matches: 7. Germline V lookup: CDR1 GTSNPN, CDR2 SVGIG (reference sequence). The DNA for the CDR3 is TGTGCCTGGATGACAGGGCCTTGGACTGAAGCTTTCTTT. This sequence encodes CAWMTGPWTEAFF. Looking up the rest from reference TRBV30 and TRBJ1-1 gives the full variable domain: SQTIHQWPATLVQPVGSPLSLECTVEGTSNPNLYWYRQAAGRGLQLLFYSVGIGQISSEVPQNLSASRPQDRQFILSSKKLLLSDSGFYLCAWMTGPWTEAFFGQGTRLTVV.